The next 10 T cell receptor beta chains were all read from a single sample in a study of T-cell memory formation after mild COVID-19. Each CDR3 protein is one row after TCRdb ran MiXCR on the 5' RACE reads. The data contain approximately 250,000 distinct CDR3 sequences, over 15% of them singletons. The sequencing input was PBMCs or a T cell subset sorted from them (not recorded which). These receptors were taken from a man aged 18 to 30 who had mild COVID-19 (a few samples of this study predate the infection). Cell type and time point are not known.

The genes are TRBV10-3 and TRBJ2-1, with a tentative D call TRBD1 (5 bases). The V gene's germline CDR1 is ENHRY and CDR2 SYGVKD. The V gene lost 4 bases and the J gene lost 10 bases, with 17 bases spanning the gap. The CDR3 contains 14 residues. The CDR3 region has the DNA TGTGCCATCAGTGTCCCCCTCCGACAGACCGAGCAGTTCTTC. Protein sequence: CAISVPLRQTEQFF.

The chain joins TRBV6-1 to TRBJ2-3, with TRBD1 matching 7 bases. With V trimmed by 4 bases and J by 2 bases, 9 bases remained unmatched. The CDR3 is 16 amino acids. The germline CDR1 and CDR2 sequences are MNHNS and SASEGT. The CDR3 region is CASSARQGRITDTQYF. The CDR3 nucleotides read TGTGCCAGCAGTGCCCGACAGGGTAGAATCACAGATACGCAGTATTTT.

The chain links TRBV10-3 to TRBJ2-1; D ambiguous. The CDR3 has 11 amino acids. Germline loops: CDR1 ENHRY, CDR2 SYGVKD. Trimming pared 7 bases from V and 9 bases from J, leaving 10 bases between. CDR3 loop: CAIIVGIEQFF. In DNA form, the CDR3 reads TGTGCCATCATCGTGGGAATTGAGCAGTTCTTC.

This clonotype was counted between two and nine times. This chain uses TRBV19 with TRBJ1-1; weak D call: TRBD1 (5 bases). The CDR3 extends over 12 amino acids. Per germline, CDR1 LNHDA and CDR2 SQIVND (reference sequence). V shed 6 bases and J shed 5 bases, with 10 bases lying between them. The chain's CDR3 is CASRSGWTEAFF. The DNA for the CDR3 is TGTGCCAGTAGGTCAGGGTGGACTGAAGCTTTCTTT.

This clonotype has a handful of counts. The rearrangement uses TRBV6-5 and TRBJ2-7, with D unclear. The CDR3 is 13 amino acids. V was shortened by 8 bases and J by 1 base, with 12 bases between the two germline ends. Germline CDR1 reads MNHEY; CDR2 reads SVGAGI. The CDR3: CASSSPGSYEQYV. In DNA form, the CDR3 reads TGTGCCAGCTCGAGTCCCGGATCCTACGAGCAGTACGTC.

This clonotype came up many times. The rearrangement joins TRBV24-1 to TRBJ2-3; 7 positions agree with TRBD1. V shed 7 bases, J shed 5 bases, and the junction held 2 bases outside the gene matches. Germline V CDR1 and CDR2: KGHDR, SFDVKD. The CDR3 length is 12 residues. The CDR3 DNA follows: TGTGCCACCAGAGGGGGCGGAGATACGCAGTATTTT. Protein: CATRGGGDTQYF.

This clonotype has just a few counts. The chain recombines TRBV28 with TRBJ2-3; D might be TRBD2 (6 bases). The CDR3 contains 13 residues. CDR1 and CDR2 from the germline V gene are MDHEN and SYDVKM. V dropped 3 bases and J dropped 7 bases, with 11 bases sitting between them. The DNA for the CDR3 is TGTGCCAGCAGTTTCGGGGACTCCTATACGCAGTATTTT. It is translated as CASSFGDSYTQYF.

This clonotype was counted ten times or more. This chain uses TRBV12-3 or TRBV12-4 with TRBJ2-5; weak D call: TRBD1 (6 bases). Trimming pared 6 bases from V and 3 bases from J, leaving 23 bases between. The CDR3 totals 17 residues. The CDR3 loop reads CASSLMGARDGKETQYF. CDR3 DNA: TGTGCCAGCAGCCTAATGGGGGCCCGGGACGGCAAAGAGACCCAGTACTTC.

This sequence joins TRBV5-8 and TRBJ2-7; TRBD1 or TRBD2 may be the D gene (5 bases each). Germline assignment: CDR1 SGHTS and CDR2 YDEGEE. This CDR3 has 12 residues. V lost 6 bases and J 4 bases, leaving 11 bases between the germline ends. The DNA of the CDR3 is TGTGCCAGCACCCTGGGGGTTTACGAGCAGTACGTC. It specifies CASTLGVYEQYV.

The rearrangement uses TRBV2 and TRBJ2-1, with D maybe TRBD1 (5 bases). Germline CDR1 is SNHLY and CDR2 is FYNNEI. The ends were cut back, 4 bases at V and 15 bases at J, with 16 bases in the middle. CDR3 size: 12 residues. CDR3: CASSGRDRIGFF. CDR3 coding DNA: TGTGCCAGCAGTGGCAGGGATCGGATAGGGTTCTTC. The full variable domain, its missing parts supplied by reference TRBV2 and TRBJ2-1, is EPEVTQTPSHQVTQMGQEVILRCVPISNHLYFYWYRQILGQKVEFLVSFYNNEISEKSEIFDDQFSVERPDGSNFTLKIRSTKLEDSAMYFCASSGRDRIGFFGPGTRLTVL.